These 9 T cell receptor beta chains share one sample of origin, sequenced in a study of Ad26.COV2.S vaccination and SARS-CoV-2 variants. Profiled with immunoSEQ multiplex PCR; TCRdb holds only in-frame clones, not every one. Of 300,000 to 350,000 clones listed, roughly 90% are singletons. Described treatment: approximately 18 received Ad26.COV2.S at low or high dose, single or two shots; 5 received placebo; per-sample allocation not given. After the first vaccine or placebo injection, samples were drawn on day 63. The material sequenced was peripheral blood, taken in a trial of Ad26.COV2.S vaccine versus placebo. The receptors were gathered from a person aged 18-60 years who received the Ad26.COV2.S COVID-19 vaccine or a placebo.

This chain uses TRBV7-8 with TRBJ2-1; the D is unclear. The V and J ends lost 7 bases and 3 bases respectively, with 28 bases between them. The CDR3 runs to 19 residues. The germline V gene encodes CDR1 SGHVS and CDR2 FQNEAQ. CDR3 sequence: CASTKTDRRTPEFYNEQFF. The CDR3 nucleotides read TGTGCCAGCACCAAAACGGACCGCCGAACGCCGGAATTCTACAATGAGCAGTTCTTC.

The chain employs TRBV27 and TRBJ2-7; 7 bases are shared with TRBD1. V was clipped by 4 bases and J by 6 bases; unmatched bases: 21. From germline, CDR1 is MNHEY and CDR2 SMNVEV (reference sequence). This CDR3 comprises 18 residues. CDR3 in amino acids: CASSSTIQGTVRTGEQYF. The CDR3 DNA is TGTGCCAGCAGTTCGACGATACAAGGGACAGTTCGGACGGGCGAGCAGTACTTC.

The V gene is TRBV12-5, the J gene TRBJ2-7, with 7 positions matching TRBD1. This CDR3 has 15 residues. Germline V gene sequence: CDR1 LGHNT, CDR2 FRNRAP. After removal of 1 base from V and 3 bases from J, the junction contained 6 bases not matched to a gene. CDR3 bases: TGTGCTAGTGGTTTGGAACCGACAGGGAGCTACGAGCAGTACTTC. Protein product: CASGLEPTGSYEQYF.

The CDR3 DNA reads as TGCGCCAGCAGCCCAAGAACCATTTCTGGGGCCAACGTCCTGACTTTC. Translating gives CASSPRTISGANVLTF. The chain couples TRBV5-1 to TRBJ2-6, with D uncertain. The germline V gene has CDR1 SGHRS and CDR2 YFSETQ. The CDR3 runs to 16 residues. Trimming left V 4 bases short and J 1 base short, with 12 bases between. Supplemented by reference TRBV5-1 and TRBJ2-6, the full variable domain reads KAGVTQTPRYLIKTRGQQVTLSCSPISGHRSVSWYQQTPGQGLQFLFEYFSETQRNKGNFPGRFSGRQFSNSRSEMNVSTLELGDSALYLCASSPRTISGANVLTFGAGSRLTVL.

The genes are TRBV27 and TRBJ1-2; a weak D match, TRBD1 (6 bases). The germline V gene has CDR1 MNHEY and CDR2 SMNVEV (reference sequence). V gave up 7 bases and J gave up 7 bases, with 19 bases separating them. The CDR3 is made up of 14 amino acids. The CDR3 loop is CASTKRQGSGGYTF. DNA for the CDR3: TGTGCCAGCACCAAACGTCAGGGGAGTGGTGGCTACACCTTC.

The chain is built from TRBV18 and TRBJ2-3, with 11 bases aligning to TRBD2. The germline V gene encodes CDR1 KGHSH and CDR2 LQKENI. The length of the CDR3 is 15 residues. V shed 5 bases, J shed 4 bases, and the junction held 5 bases outside the gene matches. The CDR3, as DNA: TGTGCCAGCTCAAGGACTAGCGGGTCATCAGATACGCAGTATTTT. Its translation: CASSRTSGSSDTQYF.

The rearrangement uses TRBV9 and TRBJ2-1; the match to TRBD1 covers 9 bases. Trimming removed 2 bases from V and 7 bases from J; junction bases left unmatched: 4. Germline-derived CDR1 and CDR2 are SGDLS and YYNGEE. CDR3 length equals 14 residues. As DNA, the CDR3 is TGTGCCAGCAGCGTGCGGACAGGGGTAAATGAGCAGTTCTTC. This codes for CASSVRTGVNEQFF.

The chain carries TRBV5-1 and TRBJ2-1; 9 positions agree with TRBD1. The CDR3 is made up of 14 amino acids. CDR1 is SGHRS, CDR2 YFSETQ, per germline. J gave up 0 bases and V 5 bases, and 0 bases lay outside the gene matches. CDR3 region: CASRTGGSYNEQFF. The CDR3 DNA follows: TGCGCCAGCAGGACAGGGGGCTCCTACAATGAGCAGTTCTTC.

The chain recombines TRBV27 with TRBJ2-7; TRBD1 agrees at 8 bases. Germline-derived CDR1 and CDR2 are MNHEY and SMNVEV (reference sequence). The CDR3 spans 16 residues. V was pared by 1 base and J by 7 bases, with 12 bases of the junction left unmatched. The CDR3 is CASSLWQGASGEEQYF. The CDR3 coding sequence is TGTGCCAGCAGTTTATGGCAGGGGGCTTCTGGTGAGGAGCAGTACTTC.